This passage covers 9 T cell receptor beta chains from one sample sequenced in a study of human T cells and chemical hapten exposure (dated by TCRdb to the early 2020s). Libraries were made using RACE. The data were produced on a NextSeq 500. TCRdb handled the public reads itself, with Q25 trimming in fastp and clone calling in MiXCR, and kept productive beta chains. Here each entry gathers all rows of one CDR3 protein and keeps the most common genes and DNA. This sample gives roughly 100,000 distinct CDR3 sequences in total; roughly 12% of them show up just once. The top ten hold around 1.5% of the sample. Sample time point, as interpreted from the label and publication: pre-sensitization, week 0. In the paper's terms, the treatment or condition label means: therapeutic diphenylcyclopropenone sensitization with weekly scalp DPC. This specimen was whole blood, taken in connection with sensitization to the hapten diphenylcyclopropenone (DPC). Source of these receptors: a woman between 50 and 59 years old with alopecia areata. Some clones in this sample may be carry-over from other donors' samples.

This clonotype occurred a few times. This chain connects TRBV12-3 or TRBV12-4 to TRBJ2-7; TRBD1 is a possible D gene (6 bases). CDR3 size: 18 residues. Trimming removed 2 bases at V and 4 bases at J, with 24 bases between. CDR3 sequence reads: CASSLSTTGGAKLYEQYF. CDR3 DNA: TGTGCCAGCAGTTTAAGCACGACAGGTGGGGCGAAACTTTACGAGCAGTACTTC.

This clonotype was counted at least ten times. This chain uses TRBV5-1 with TRBJ2-5, with 14 positions matching TRBD2. The length of the CDR3 is 16 residues. The V gene end was trimmed by 4 bases and the J gene end by 5 bases; junction bases not matched to a gene: 7. CDR1 is SGHRS, CDR2 YFSETQ, per germline. As DNA, the CDR3 is TGCGCCAGCAGCGGTGGGACTAGCGGGAGCGGTGAGACCCAGTACTTC. Encoded protein: CASSGGTSGSGETQYF.

This chain connects TRBV6-1 to TRBJ2-7; D not resolved. The CDR3 sequence is 15 residues long. CDR1 and CDR2 from the germline V gene are MNHNS and SASEGT. V was shortened by 3 bases and J by 1 base, with 13 bases between the two germline ends. The CDR3 DNA reads TGTGCCAGCAGTGAGAGAAGTCCGCGGTCCTACGAGCAGTACTTC. Its protein is CASSERSPRSYEQYF.

The V call is TRBV18, the J call TRBJ2-3; no clear D gene. The CDR3 has 15 residues. Between the trimmed V and J ends, which lost 3 bases and 0 bases, there was a span of 10 bases. Germline V lookup: CDR1 KGHSH, CDR2 LQKENI. The CDR3: CASSPPRASTDTQYF. The CDR3 region has the DNA TGTGCCAGCTCACCCCCTCGGGCTAGCACAGATACGCAGTATTTT. The whole variable domain, remainder taken from reference TRBV18 and TRBJ2-3, is NAGVMQNPRHLVRRRGQEARLRCSPMKGHSHVYWYRQLPEEGLKFMVYLQKENIIDESGMPKERFSAEFPKEGPSILRIQQVVRGDSAAYFCASSPPRASTDTQYFGPGTRLTVL.

This clonotype appeared a few times. The rearrangement links TRBV19 to TRBJ2-3; 7 bases align to TRBD2. CDR3 length: 15 amino acids. CDR1 is LNHDA and CDR2 is SQIVND in the germline V gene (reference sequence). With V trimmed by 5 bases and J by 2 bases, 7 bases remained unmatched. The CDR3 reads CASSALAGLTDTQYF. CDR3 in DNA: TGTGCCAGTAGTGCATTAGCGGGCCTCACAGATACGCAGTATTTT.

The CDR3 coding sequence is TGTGCCAGCAGTTTAACTAGCGGGAATCAAGAGACCCAGTACTTC. Its protein is CASSLTSGNQETQYF. The chain has TRBV12-3 or TRBV12-4 and TRBJ2-5, with 10 bases lining up with TRBD2. With V trimmed by 2 bases and J by 2 bases, 2 bases remained unmatched. This CDR3 has 15 residues.

The chain recombines TRBV10-3 with TRBJ2-3; TRBD2 matches 9 bases. Germline loops: CDR1 ENHRY, CDR2 SYGVKD. The CDR3 runs to 18 residues. V was pared by 4 bases and J by 2 bases, with 13 bases of the junction left unmatched. CDR3 protein: CAISGPSGRTSITDTQYF. CDR3 nucleotides: TGTGCCATCAGTGGACCCAGCGGGAGGACCTCCATCACAGATACGCAGTATTTT.

The chain is built from TRBV28 and TRBJ1-6; D not certain. This CDR3 comprises 13 residues. CDR1 is MDHEN and CDR2 is SYDVKM in the germline V gene. Trimming took off 6 bases at V and 6 bases at J, with 9 bases between the two ends. The CDR3: CASRGWANSPLHF. The DNA for the CDR3 is TGTGCCAGCAGGGGTTGGGCTAATTCACCCCTCCACTTT. Drawing the rest from reference TRBV28 and TRBJ1-6, the complete variable domain is DVKVTQSSRYLVKRTGEKVFLECVQDMDHENMFWYRQDPGLGLRLIYFSYDVKMKEKGDIPEGYSVSREKKERFSLILESASTNQTSMYLCASRGWANSPLHFGNGTRLTVT.

The V and J genes are TRBV7-2 and TRBJ1-2, with a weak D call TRBD1 (5 bases). V lost 6 bases to trimming and J lost 2 bases, with 10 bases between them. The CDR3 has 13 residues. Per the germline V gene, CDR1 is SGHTA and CDR2 is FQGNSA. The CDR3 bases are TGTGCCAGCAGGCCTGACAGCAACTATGGCTACACCTTC. As protein: CASRPDSNYGYTF. Full variable domain (missing parts from reference TRBV7-2 and TRBJ1-2): GAGVSQSPSNKVTEKGKDVELRCDPISGHTALYWYRQSLGQGLEFLIYFQGNSAPDKSGLPSDRFSAERTGGSVSTLTIQRTQQEDSAVYLCASRPDSNYGYTFGSGTRLTVV.